This entry describes one T cell receptor (beta chain). Its antigen has not been determined. Base qualities are missing; no much larger clone stands one base away. This specimen comes from a study of T cells in tuberculosis (dated by TCRdb to 2017 to 2018). About the investigation overall: To characterize T cells specific for the mycobacterial lipid antigen glucose monomycolate (GMM), the study used CD1B tetramers together with high-throughput TCR immunosequencing. A South African clinical cohort compared IGRA-negative adolescents, IGRA-positive adolescents with latent tuberculosis and adults with active tuberculosis, over eight per group. PBMC from active tuberculosis patients were archived either before standard anti-tuberculosis treatment began or within 7 days of the start of that treatment. On the study overall, not on this receptor specifically: The smaller NN-distances in active tuberculosis patients were driven in part by shorter CDR3-alpha lengths, while the difference seen for TCR-beta was not statistically significant. With the diverse GMM-specific repertoire as input, a classifier achieved approximately 90% accuracy (AUROC 0.7 to 0.95), whereas GEM motif frequencies as input gave roughly 70% accuracy. Clinical samples were selected based on which cryopreserved specimens were available, and the active tuberculosis cases were adults whereas the controls were adolescents. Active tuberculosis TCR-alpha repertoires showed smaller mean NN-distances to GMM-specific TCRs than IGRA-negative controls, suggesting clonal expansion of these TCRs.

The immunoSEQ multiplex PCR assay was used to generate TCR libraries, with TCR-beta and/or TCR-alpha/delta assays applied to each sample. The Illumina high-throughput platform was used to sequence the amplified TCR libraries. In the paper's pipeline: Clustering and dimensionality reduction relied on pairwise TCRdist distances among GMM-specific receptors from T cells that were either sorted ex vivo or expanded in vitro. Each clinical repertoire was assigned a mean NN-distance score, defined as the average TCRdist to the nearest 10% of tetramer-positive reference sequences. To compute GEM TCR motif frequency, the fraction of unique TCRs matching known GEM sequences by V/J usage and CDR3 length was calculated. Active tuberculosis was classified by linear discriminant analysis with leave-one-out cross-validation, implemented in scikit-learn. Held by TCRdb, this immuneACCESS table contains in-frame sequences only and omits some clones. Under half of the omission traces to an unresolved V gene where checked; the cause of the rest is unknown. The DNA gave D and trimming, while V, J and clone size come from that table. This sample holds 6,500 to 9,500 clones; about 95% were observed only once. The ten largest clones add up to approximately 10% of the sample.

Ends trimmed: V by 6 bases, J by 1 base; bases unmatched to a gene: 16. The CDR3 runs 20 residues from the cysteine to the phenylalanine. Kept here is only the CDR3 DNA, which spans 60 bases and is read in frame from base 1. Based on the germline V gene (reference sequence), the CDR1 and CDR2 sequences are LNHDA and SQIVND. Active tuberculosis patients were HIV-seronegative South African adults aged 18 years or older with a new diagnosis. Confirmation of active tuberculosis was based on positive sputum smear microscopy and/or a positive M. tuberculosis culture. Immunosequencing was performed on unsorted cryopreserved PBMC, with roughly 100,000 T cells per clinical donor covered on average.

Sequencing was performed on PBMCs. This chain joins TRBV19 to TRBJ2-7, with 15 junctional bases fitting TRBD2. This TCR was recovered from an adult with tuberculosis. In nucleotides, the sequence is TGTGCCAGTAGAAGAACCCACCGGACTAGCGGGGGGGCCTTTTCCTACGAGCAGTACTTC. The encoded protein is CASRRTHRTSGGAFSYEQYF. The CDR3, completed at both ends by the reference TRBV19 and TRBJ2-7 genes, gives the full variable domain DGGITQSPKYLFRKEGQNVTLSCEQNLNHDAMYWYRQDPGQGLRLIYYSQIVNDFQKGDIAEGYSVSREKKESFPLTVTSAQKNPTAFYLCASRRTHRTSGGAFSYEQYFGPGTRLTVT.